The clone carrying this T cell receptor beta chain was counted between two and nine times. TCRdb redid the calling of the 5' RACE reads with MiXCR, one entry per CDR3 protein. The table lists about 350,000 distinct CDR3 sequences, roughly 7.5% of them singletons. CDR3 size: 13 residues. Germline loops: CDR1 MNHEY, CDR2 SVGAGI. Trimming cost V 5 bases and J 6 bases, with 11 bases left between them. This sample stems from a study of T cells after yellow fever vaccination. This TCR derives from a man aged 18 to 29 who received the YFV17D yellow fever vaccine. Sequenced here: PBMCs, sampled more than 35 days after the first yellow fever vaccination. This chain joins TRBV6-5 and TRBJ2-1; perhaps TRBD1 as D (5 bases). Here the CDR3 DNA reads TGTGCCAGCAGTAGCCGGCAGGGCAATGAGCAGTTCTTC. As protein: CASSSRQGNEQFF.